The next 14 T cell receptor beta chains were all read from a single sample in a study of neurological immune-mediated disorders. TCRdb processed the 5' RACE reads anew with MiXCR; each CDR3 protein has one entry. This table holds roughly 50,000 distinct CDR3 sequences, 12% found once. Sample time point: longitudinal time-point 3. What was sequenced was PBMCs. The receptors here all came from a male donor with HTLV-1-associated myelopathy (HAM/TSP).

In its sample, this clonotype was seen many times. This rearrangement joins TRBV20-1 to TRBJ2-1, with D uncertain. Germline lookup yields CDR1 DFQATT and CDR2 SNEGSKA (reference sequence). This CDR3 is 16 amino acids long. The germline V and J ends were trimmed by 1 base and 0 bases, with 13 bases remaining between them. The CDR3 sequence is CSARVMTGRSYNEQFF. The DNA for the CDR3 is TGCAGTGCTAGAGTAATGACCGGACGCTCCTACAATGAGCAGTTCTTC.

This clonotype occurred many times. The chain employs TRBV24-1 and TRBJ2-7; D remains unclear. The germline CDR1 and CDR2 sequences are KGHDR and SFDVKD. Trimming cost V 3 bases and J 1 base, with 6 bases left between them. This CDR3 comprises 13 residues. DNA of the CDR3: TGTGCCACCAGTGATGGCCTATCCTACGAGCAGTACTTC. Translating it yields CATSDGLSYEQYF.

This clonotype was seen ten or more times. The genes are TRBV12-3 or TRBV12-4 and TRBJ1-4; TRBD1 agrees at 7 bases. J was trimmed by 0 bases and V by 6 bases; bases with no gene match: 10. The CDR3 is made up of 17 amino acids. This CDR3 reads CASRSRDRASTNEKLFF. In DNA, the CDR3 is TGTGCCAGCAGGAGCCGGGACAGAGCCTCAACTAATGAAAAACTGTTTTTT.

This clonotype was seen at least ten times. V and J are TRBV5-1 and TRBJ1-2; 8 bases are a match to TRBD1. Looked up from germline, CDR1 is SGHRS and CDR2 is YFSETQ. The junction had 5 bases not matched to a gene; V was cut back by 4 bases and J by 3 bases. The CDR3 totals 14 residues. CDR3 DNA sequence: TGCGCCAGCAGCCTCAGGGGGCCAGACTATGGCTACACCTTC. Its translation: CASSLRGPDYGYTF.

The sample holds many counts of this clonotype. The chain joins TRBV28 to TRBJ1-6; D unresolved. Germline V gives CDR1 MDHEN, CDR2 SYDVKM. Trimming took 3 bases from V and 6 from J, leaving 9 bases between them. The CDR3 length is 14 residues. As DNA, the CDR3 is TGTGCCAGCAGTTTTCTACGGTCTAATTCACCCCTCCACTTT. It encodes CASSFLRSNSPLHF.

This clonotype appeared many times. The V and J genes are TRBV6-2 or TRBV6-3 and TRBJ2-7; 8 nucleotides match TRBD2. J was trimmed by 6 bases and V by 0 bases; bases with no gene match: 1. CDR1 is MNHEY, CDR2 SVGEGT, per germline. The CDR3 is 13 amino acids. As DNA, the CDR3 is TGTGCCAGCAGTTACTCGAGCGGGGGCGAGCAGTACTTC. Its protein product is CASSYSSGGEQYF.

This clonotype was observed at least ten times. The chain is built from TRBV20-1 and TRBJ2-7; no firm D call. The germline V gene has CDR1 DFQATT and CDR2 SNEGSKA (reference sequence). The CDR3 has 11 amino acids. The V and J ends lost 4 bases and 5 bases respectively, with 9 bases between them. The CDR3 region has the DNA TGCAGTGCTACACTGACCCACGAGCAGTACTTC. This gives the protein CSATLTHEQYF.

This clonotype was seen at least ten times. This chain uses TRBV20-1 with TRBJ2-5, with TRBD2 matching over 9 bases. Germline V gene data show CDR1 as DFQATT and CDR2 as SNEGSKA (reference sequence). This CDR3 spans 15 amino acids. V was clipped by 4 bases and J by 5 bases; unmatched bases: 11. CDR3 residues: CSANDYSGGGETQYF. As DNA, the CDR3 is TGCAGTGCTAACGACTATAGCGGGGGAGGGGAGACCCAGTACTTC.

This clonotype was counted at least ten times. This rearrangement joins TRBV5-6 to TRBJ1-2; the D is unclear. This CDR3 region has 12 residues. The germline V gene encodes CDR1 SGHDT and CDR2 YYEEEE. Deletions cut 4 bases from V and 4 bases from J, with 8 bases between. CDR3 nucleotide sequence: TGTGCCAGCAGCAGGGAGACCTATGGCTACACCTTC. It specifies CASSRETYGYTF.

This clonotype was seen repeatedly, ten times or more. The chain uses TRBV20-1 and TRBJ2-7, with 7 bases aligning to TRBD1. This CDR3 is 14 amino acids long. Trimming removed 6 bases from V and 2 bases from J; junction bases left unmatched: 10. Germline V gene data show CDR1 as DFQATT and CDR2 as SNEGSKA (reference sequence). The DNA of the CDR3 is TGCAGTGCCCACCCGGGACAGCATACCTACGAGCAGTACTTC. Translation gives CSAHPGQHTYEQYF.

This clonotype was recorded at least ten times. The chain uses TRBV5-1 and TRBJ2-2; possible D gene TRBD1, 5 bases. This CDR3 has 16 residues. CDR1 and CDR2 from the germline V gene are SGHRS and YFSETQ. V gave up 1 base and J gave up 3 bases, with 13 bases separating them. The CDR3 loop is CASSLSDSPDTGELFF. The CDR3 DNA is TGCGCCAGCAGCTTGAGCGACAGCCCCGACACCGGGGAGCTGTTTTTT. Full variable domain (remainder filled in from reference TRBV5-1 and TRBJ2-2): KAGVTQTPRYLIKTRGQQVTLSCSPISGHRSVSWYQQTPGQGLQFLFEYFSETQRNKGNFPGRFSGRQFSNSRSEMNVSTLELGDSALYLCASSLSDSPDTGELFFGEGSRLTVL.

This chain links TRBV29-1 with TRBJ1-1, with D hard to call. The CDR3 is made up of 13 amino acids. Trimming removed 4 bases from V and 0 bases from J, with 9 bases in between. Germline lookup yields CDR1 SQVTM and CDR2 ANQGSEA. The chain's CDR3 is CSVVRGMNTEAFF. CDR3 sequence (DNA): TGCAGCGTTGTGCGTGGGATGAACACTGAAGCTTTCTTT.

In the case of this clonotype: This clone may be a read error of a much larger clone one base away. The chain carries TRBV18 and TRBJ2-3; D is perhaps TRBD1 (6 bases). With 10 bases removed from V and 7 bases from J, the gap between germline ends came to 21 bases. The germline V gene has CDR1 KGHSH and CDR2 LQKENI. This CDR3 comprises 14 residues. This CDR3 reads CATRSGGFANTQYF. The DNA of the CDR3 is TGTGCCACCCGGTCTGGGGGCTTTGCAAATACGCAGTATTTT.

This chain links TRBV18 with TRBJ1-1; D gene ambiguous. The CDR3 runs 12 residues. The V end lost 2 bases, the J end lost 1 base, and 2 bases lay between the germline ends. The V gene's germline CDR1 is KGHSH and CDR2 LQKENI. CDR3 region: CASSPKNTEAFF. The CDR3 DNA follows: TGTGCCAGCTCACCAAAGAACACTGAAGCTTTCTTT.